These 24 T cell receptor beta chains originate from one sample sequenced in a study of control samples from healthy donors and cancer patients. TCRdb keeps only in-frame clones here, not all; method: immunoSEQ multiplex PCR. The sample contains over 100,000 clones, roughly 92% of which appear only once. Material: blood. Source of these receptors: a man aged 18 to 30 in good health.

V is TRBV15 and J is TRBJ1-3; TRBD1 aligns across 9 bases. The germline gives CDR1 LNHNV, CDR2 YYDKDF (reference sequence). CDR3 length: 17 residues. Trimming at V came to 1 base and at J to 2 bases, leaving 6 bases not matched to a gene. CDR3 protein: CATSRGKQGAAGNTIYF. The CDR3 nucleotides read TGTGCCACCAGCAGAGGGAAACAGGGGGCAGCTGGAAACACCATATATTTT.

V and J are TRBV11-1 and TRBJ2-5, with 8 bases lining up with TRBD1. Germline CDR1 SGHAT, CDR2 FQDESV (reference sequence). V dropped 5 bases and J dropped 2; count of bases not matched to a gene: 4. This CDR3 contains 14 residues. The CDR3 region is CASSPGTGQETQYF. The CDR3 DNA reads as TGTGCCAGCAGCCCCGGGACAGGTCAAGAGACCCAGTACTTC.

This chain uses TRBV20-1 with TRBJ2-1; 7 nucleotides agree with TRBD1. J gave up 4 bases and V 3 bases, and 9 bases lay outside the gene matches. The CDR3 consists of 15 residues. Germline CDR1 reads DFQATT; CDR2 reads SNEGSKA (reference sequence). The CDR3 DNA follows: TGCAGTGCTAGTTGTGTGACAGGGTCGTACAATGAGCAGTTCTTC. Its translation: CSASCVTGSYNEQFF.

The J gene is TRBJ1-1, the V gene TRBV4-1; unclear D gene. Germline V gene lookup returns CDR1 MGHRA and CDR2 YSYEKL. This CDR3 contains 13 residues. Trimming took 1 base from V and 2 from J, leaving 5 bases between them. CDR3 amino acids: CASSQGRNTEAFF. DNA for the CDR3: TGCGCCAGCAGCCAAGGGAGAAACACTGAAGCTTTCTTT.

The V gene is TRBV9, the J gene TRBJ2-2; possible D gene TRBD1, 6 bases. Per germline, CDR1 SGDLS and CDR2 YYNGEE. Deletions cut 2 bases from V and 4 bases from J, with 18 bases between. This CDR3 has 17 residues. CDR3 sequence: CASSVAGEIMGTGELFF. Written as DNA, the CDR3 is TGTGCCAGCAGCGTGGCAGGGGAAATTATGGGCACCGGGGAGCTGTTTTTT. Full variable domain (remainder filled in from reference TRBV9 and TRBJ2-2): DSGVTQTPKHLITATGQRVTLRCSPRSGDLSVYWYQQSLDQGLQFLIQYYNGEERAKGNILERFSAQQFPDLHSELNLSSLELGDSALYFCASSVAGEIMGTGELFFGEGSRLTVL.

This clone was seen once. This sequence joins TRBV19 and TRBJ2-6, with D perhaps TRBD2 (5 bases). Germline loops: CDR1 LNHDA, CDR2 SQIVND (reference sequence). The length of the CDR3 is 15 residues. With 6 bases removed from V and 1 base from J, the gap between germline ends came to 10 bases. CDR3 coding DNA: TGTGCCAGTAGCCCCGGGAATTCTGGGGCCAACGTCCTGACTTTC. Translation: CASSPGNSGANVLTF.

The CDR3 region has the DNA TGTGCCAGCAGCGTAGACAGGGGCGTGAACACTGAAGCTTTCTTT. Its translation is CASSVDRGVNTEAFF. This chain connects TRBV9 to TRBJ1-1, with 7 bases that match TRBD1. Per germline, CDR1 SGDLS and CDR2 YYNGEE. CDR3 length equals 15 residues. Unmatched junction bases numbered 2, after V lost 0 bases and J lost 0 bases.

The chain employs TRBV5-6 and TRBJ1-1; 9 bases line up with TRBD1. V was pared by 3 bases and J by 4 bases, with 10 bases of the junction left unmatched. Looked up from germline, CDR1 is SGHDT and CDR2 is YYEEEE. There are 16 residues in the CDR3. Here the CDR3 reads CASSYPGQGFRTEAFF. In DNA form, the CDR3 reads TGTGCCAGCAGCTATCCGGGACAGGGCTTCCGCACTGAAGCTTTCTTT.

The rearrangement links TRBV20-1 to TRBJ1-1, with D possibly being TRBD1 (5 bases). This CDR3 region has 13 residues. Trimming took off 3 bases at V and 3 bases at J, with 11 bases between the two ends. The germline gives CDR1 DFQATT, CDR2 SNEGSKA (reference sequence). CDR3 in DNA: TGCAGTGCTAGTGCTGGCAGGGACACTGAAGCTTTCTTT. It codes for CSASAGRDTEAFF.

Regarding this clone: In the same sample, other DNA sequences code for this CDR3. The V and J genes are TRBV7-2 and TRBJ1-6, with unresolved D. The V gene's germline CDR1 is SGHTA and CDR2 FQGNSA. CDR3 length equals 12 residues. The V and J ends lost 2 bases and 7 bases respectively, with 3 bases between them. The CDR3 here is CASSLRNSPLHF. Written as DNA, the CDR3 is TGTGCCAGCAGCTTAAGAAATTCACCCCTCCACTTT.

The V and J genes are TRBV28 and TRBJ1-5; 7 bases fit TRBD1. CDR3 size: 15 residues. The V gene end was trimmed by 6 bases and the J gene end by 5 bases; junction bases not matched to a gene: 10. CDR1 MDHEN and CDR2 SYDVKM come from the germline V gene. The CDR3 spells CASRVTGFIHQPQHF. The DNA for the CDR3 is TGTGCCAGCAGGGTGACAGGGTTTATTCATCAGCCCCAGCATTTT.

The chain carries TRBV7-3 and TRBJ2-5; 8 bases agree with TRBD1. The CDR3 runs to 14 residues. The germline V gene encodes CDR1 SGHTA and CDR2 FQGTGA. Germline trimming cut 2 bases from V and 7 bases from J; bases unmatched to any gene: 6. In DNA, the CDR3 is TGTGCCAGCAGCTTAGTGCCAGGGGGCGGGACCCAGTACTTC. It yields the protein CASSLVPGGGTQYF.

The V gene is TRBV2, the J gene TRBJ1-2; D is uncertain. The CDR3 consists of 15 residues. The V end lost 10 bases, the J end lost 7 bases, and 25 bases lay between the germline ends. Germline values: CDR1 SNHLY, CDR2 FYNNEI. The chain's CDR3 is CATNGDPDPSSGYTF. The CDR3 nucleotides read TGTGCCACCAACGGAGACCCAGACCCATCTAGTGGCTACACCTTC.

The chain uses TRBV6-5 and TRBJ2-7; D is unclear. Germline loops: CDR1 MNHEY, CDR2 SVGAGI. Trimming took 4 bases from V and 0 from J, leaving 10 bases between them. CDR3 length: 14 amino acids. CDR3 loop: CASSLDISSYEQYF. CDR3 sequence (DNA): TGTGCCAGCAGTTTAGACATCAGCTCCTACGAGCAGTACTTC.

The rearrangement links TRBV9 to TRBJ2-3; D could derive from TRBD1 or TRBD2 (5 bases each). Trimming shortened V by 2 bases and J by 0 bases, and 10 bases separated the two germline ends. From germline, CDR1 is SGDLS and CDR2 YYNGEE. The CDR3 covers 15 residues. DNA for the CDR3: TGTGCCAGCAGCGTTGGGACCCAGAGCACAGATACGCAGTATTTT. Translating it yields CASSVGTQSTDTQYF.

The table lists this clone with a count of one. The genes are TRBV11-2 and TRBJ1-2; maybe TRBD1 (5 bases). Trimming took 4 bases from V and 1 from J, leaving 25 bases between them. Germline assignment: CDR1 SGHAT and CDR2 FQNNGV. The CDR3 has 19 residues. The CDR3 nucleotides are TGTGCCAGCAGCTCAAACAGGCAATACCACCCTCCCGATAACTATGGCTACACCTTC. Translated: CASSSNRQYHPPDNYGYTF.

V is TRBV3-1 (or the pseudogene TRBV3-2) and J is TRBJ2-3; 8 positions match TRBD1. V gave up 5 bases and J gave up 1 base; unmatched junction bases: 8. The CDR3 consists of 16 residues. Germline CDR1 is LGHDT and CDR2 is YNNKEL (reference sequence). This CDR3 is CASSFPGGFGTDTQYF. The DNA of the CDR3 is TGTGCCAGCAGCTTTCCAGGGGGCTTCGGCACAGATACGCAGTATTTT.

This rearrangement joins TRBV7-9 to TRBJ1-1; D uncertain. The CDR3 covers 15 residues. Trimming cost V 1 base and J 1 base, with 10 bases left between them. The V gene's germline CDR1 is SEHNR and CDR2 FQNEAQ (reference sequence). This CDR3 reads CASSLVVRANTEAFF. The CDR3 DNA is TGTGCCAGCAGCTTAGTGGTTCGGGCGAACACTGAAGCTTTCTTT. Variable domain in full (rest from reference TRBV7-9 and TRBJ1-1): DTGVSQNPRHKITKRGQNVTFRCDPISEHNRLYWYRQTLGQGPEFLTYFQNEAQLEKSRLLSDRFSAERPKGSFSTLEIQRTEQGDSAMYLCASSLVVRANTEAFFGQGTRLTVV.

The chain combines TRBV6-5 with TRBJ1-5; D not certain. In germline, CDR1 is MNHEY, CDR2 SVGAGI. The CDR3 is 13 amino acids. V gave up 9 bases and J gave up 1 base, with 10 bases separating them. CDR3 DNA: TGTGCCAGTGCGACGCGGAGCAATCAGCCCCAGCATTTT. It specifies CASATRSNQPQHF.

This chain links TRBV10-3 with TRBJ1-1; no firm D call. The ends were cut back, 6 bases at V and 4 bases at J, with 15 bases in the middle. This CDR3 has 14 residues. Germline values: CDR1 ENHRY, CDR2 SYGVKD. The CDR3 region is CAIRVGASGTEAFF. The CDR3 DNA follows: TGTGCCATCAGGGTGGGCGCGTCGGGCACTGAAGCTTTCTTT.

The chain has TRBV15 and TRBJ1-1, with D maybe TRBD1 (5 bases). CDR1 is LNHNV, CDR2 YYDKDF, per germline (reference sequence). This CDR3 spans 14 amino acids. V lost 5 bases and J 4 bases, leaving 14 bases between the germline ends. The CDR3 loop reads CATSVEGKITEAFF. CDR3 nucleotides: TGTGCCACCAGCGTGGAGGGGAAGATCACTGAAGCTTTCTTT.

The rearrangement uses TRBV19 and TRBJ1-3; D gene unclear. This CDR3 has 14 residues. CDR1 is LNHDA and CDR2 is SQIVND in the germline V gene (reference sequence). The germline V and J ends were trimmed by 3 bases and 2 bases, with 8 bases remaining between them. In DNA, the CDR3 is TGTGCCAGTAGTATGGCAGGAACTGGAAACACCATATATTTT. Translating gives CASSMAGTGNTIYF.

The chain recombines TRBV5-4 with TRBJ2-3; a weak D match, TRBD2 (5 bases). Germline V lookup: CDR1 SGHNT, CDR2 YYREEE (reference sequence). The CDR3 runs 17 residues. The ends were cut back, 4 bases at V and 6 bases at J, with 24 bases in the middle. DNA of the CDR3: TGTGCCAGCAGCCCACGTCATAGGAGCCCGGAGCGGGATACGCAGTATTTT. This translates into CASSPRHRSPERDTQYF. Combining the CDR3 with reference TRBV5-4 and TRBJ2-3 gives the whole variable domain ETGVTQSPTHLIKTRGQQVTLRCSSQSGHNTVSWYQQALGQGPQFIFQYYREEENGRGNFPPRFSGLQFPNYSSELNVNALELDDSALYLCASSPRHRSPERDTQYFGPGTRLTVL.

This clone was seen once. This rearrangement joins TRBV3-1 (or the pseudogene TRBV3-2) to TRBJ1-1, with 7 bases fitting TRBD1. The V and J ends lost 7 bases and 2 bases, in that order; junction bases with no gene match: 4. There are 13 residues in the CDR3. Germline V lookup: CDR1 LGHDT, CDR2 YNNKEL (reference sequence). The CDR3 protein is CASIQGTNTEAFF. Written as DNA, the CDR3 is TGTGCCAGCATACAGGGGACCAACACTGAAGCTTTCTTT.